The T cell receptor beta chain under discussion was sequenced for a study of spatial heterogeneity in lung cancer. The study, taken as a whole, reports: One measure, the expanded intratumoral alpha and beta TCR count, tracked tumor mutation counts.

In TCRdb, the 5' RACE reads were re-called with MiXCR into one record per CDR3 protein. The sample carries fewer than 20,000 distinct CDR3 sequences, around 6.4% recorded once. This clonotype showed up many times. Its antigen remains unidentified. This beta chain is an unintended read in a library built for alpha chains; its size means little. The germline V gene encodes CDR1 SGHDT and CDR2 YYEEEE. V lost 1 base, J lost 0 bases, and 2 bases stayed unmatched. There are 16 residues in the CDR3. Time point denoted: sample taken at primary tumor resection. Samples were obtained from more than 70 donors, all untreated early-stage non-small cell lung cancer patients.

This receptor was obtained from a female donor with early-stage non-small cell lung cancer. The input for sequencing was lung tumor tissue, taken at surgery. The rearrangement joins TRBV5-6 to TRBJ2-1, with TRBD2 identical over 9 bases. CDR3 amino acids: CASSLRLAASYNEQFF. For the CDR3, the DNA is TGTGCCAGCAGCTTGCGACTAGCGGCCTCCTACAATGAGCAGTTCTTC.